This is a list of T cell receptor beta chains from one sample in a study of technical replicates of blood from a handful of donors. Profiling relied on immunoSEQ multiplex PCR, and the TCRdb table lists in-frame clones only, not all of them. The data contain tens of thousands of clones, about 90% of them singletons. Sequences were obtained from T cells isolated from PBMCs. The receptors were gathered from a human donor in good health. Each CDR3 is given with its conserved first and last residue. The D gene is left open where the match is weak.

TRBJ2-5 | TRBV5-4 | - | TGTGCCAGCAGCCAGGAGGAGAGTGTGTACCAAGAGACCCAGTACTTC | CASSQEESVYQETQYF
TRBJ1-3 | TRBV19 | - | TGTGCCAGTAGTATAGCAGCGTTCTCTGGAAACACCATATATTTT | CASSIAAFSGNTIYF
TRBJ1-1 | TRBV29-1 | TRBD1 | TGCAGCGTTGAATTTGCCAGGACAGGACGAGCCACTGAAGCTTTCTTT | CSVEFARTGRATEAFF
TRBJ2-7 | TRBV4-1 | - | TGCGCCAGCAGCCCGACTGATTACTACGAGCAGTACTTC | CASSPTDYYEQYF
TRBJ2-7 | TRBV5-6 | TRBD1 | TGTGCCAGCAGCTTGGAAGACAGGGGGTTCGAGCAGTACTTC | CASSLEDRGFEQYF
TRBJ2-5 | TRBV29-1 | - | TGCAGCGTTGAAAATCCCCTCGATAGCGCGACTCAACACACAGGGGAGACCCAGTACTTC | CSVENPLDSATQHTGETQYF
TRBJ2-5 | TRBV7-9 | TRBD1 | TGTGCCAGCAGCTCAGACCTGGACAGGGTACAGACCCAGTACTTC | CASSSDLDRVQTQYF
TRBJ1-5 | TRBV28 | - | TGTGCCAGCAGTCCCCCTGGTCAGGGACCCCAGCATTTT | CASSPPGQGPQHF
TRBJ1-1 | TRBV7-9 | - | TGTGCCAGCAGCCCCGGACACCAGAACACTGAAGCTTTCTTT | CASSPGHQNTEAFF
TRBJ2-1 | TRBV9 | TRBD2 | TGTGCCAGCACCCCCCCGCCCGGGACTAGCGGGGGTTACAATGAGCAGTTCTTC | CASTPPPGTSGGYNEQFF